The 26 T cell receptor beta chains below were found in one sample sequenced in a study of CD8+CD57+ T cells in acquired aplastic anemia. Profiles of TCR beta VDJ and CDR3 were generated from a genomic DNA template. From the reads, TCRdb called clonotypes with MiXCR, one entry per CDR3 protein. This table holds approximately 160,000 distinct CDR3 sequences, 35% to 55% found once. The source material was sorted CD4+, CD8+, or CD8+CD57+ T cells (not recorded which) from PBMCs. Every receptor here comes from a human donor in good health.

This clonotype was observed at least ten times. The chain combines TRBV25-1 with TRBJ1-2; D perhaps matches TRBD1 (6 bases). V lost 4 bases to trimming and J lost 0 bases, with 18 bases between them. The length of the CDR3 is 17 residues. Germline V gene sequence: CDR1 MGHDK, CDR2 SYGVNS. The CDR3 DNA is TGTGCCAGCAGTGCACAACGAGGGGGGGGAGCTAACTATGGCTACACCTTC. As protein: CASSAQRGGGANYGYTF.

This clonotype was seen ten or more times. J is TRBJ2-5 and V is TRBV10-3; D assignment may be TRBD1 or TRBD2 (5 bases each). Germline lookup yields CDR1 ENHRY and CDR2 SYGVKD. CDR3 length equals 14 residues. Trimming cost V 11 bases and J 2 bases, with 18 bases left between them. CDR3 coding DNA: TGTGCCTCCAGGTCCGGGACGGCTCAAGAGACCCAGTACTTC. It yields the protein CASRSGTAQETQYF.

This clonotype appeared many times. In DNA form, the CDR3 reads TGTGCCAGCAGCTTAAACCCTGGCTTGACTAGCTACTACAATGAGCAGTTCTTC. Translated: CASSLNPGLTSYYNEQFF. The J gene is TRBJ2-1, the V gene TRBV7-3; 7 nucleotides agree with TRBD2. The CDR3 covers 18 residues. J gave up 3 bases and V 1 base, and 12 bases lay outside the gene matches. The germline V gene has CDR1 SGHTA and CDR2 FQGTGA.

As regards this clonotype: With a much larger clone just one base away, this may be a read error. V usage is TRBV20-1 and J usage is TRBJ2-1; TRBD2 matches at 9 bases. Per germline, CDR1 DFQATT and CDR2 SNEGSKA (reference sequence). The CDR3 runs to 16 residues. In DNA, the CDR3 is TGCCGTGCTAGAGATCGCGGGGGGGCCCAGGTCAATGAGCAGTTCTTC. It is translated as CRARDRGGAQVNEQFF.

This clonotype has ten or more counts. This chain connects TRBV7-3 to TRBJ2-1, with TRBD2 identical over 15 bases. Per the germline V gene, CDR1 is SGHTA and CDR2 is FQGTGA. CDR3 length equals 16 residues. V was clipped by 0 bases and J by 8 bases; unmatched bases: 2. CDR3 DNA sequence: TGTGCCAGCAGCTTAACAGGACTAGCGGGAGGGTATGAGCAGTTCTTC. Translating gives CASSLTGLAGGYEQFF.

This clonotype was detected only a few times. The rearrangement joins TRBV7-2 to TRBJ2-3; 10 bases line up with TRBD2. CDR1 is SGHTA, CDR2 FQGNSA, per germline. The J segment lost 2 bases and the V segment lost 0 bases, leaving 5 bases of the junction unmatched. The CDR3 has 17 residues. This CDR3 reads CASSLAPAGGYTDTQYF. In DNA, the CDR3 is TGTGCCAGCAGCTTAGCTCCAGCGGGGGGGTACACAGATACGCAGTATTTT.

The chain recombines TRBV18 with TRBJ2-2; the D is unclear. The CDR3 contains 14 residues. Trimming removed 3 bases at V and 1 base at J, with 6 bases between. From germline, CDR1 is KGHSH and CDR2 LQKENI. Here the CDR3 DNA reads TGTGCCAGCTCACCCACTCAGAACACCGGGGAGCTGTTTTTT. It yields the protein CASSPTQNTGELFF.

This clonotype was seen only a few times. The chain joins TRBV6-4 to TRBJ2-1; 11 bases match TRBD1. The CDR3 covers 16 residues. J lost 4 bases, V lost 2 bases, and 4 bases had no gene match. Germline V gene data show CDR1 as MRHNA and CDR2 as SNTAGT. The CDR3 sequence: CASSDHGTGGYNEQFF. The CDR3 coding sequence is TGTGCCAGCAGTGACCACGGGACAGGGGGTTACAATGAGCAGTTCTTC.

The V call is TRBV29-1, the J call TRBJ1-2; D gene ambiguous. V was shortened by 7 bases and J by 4 bases, with 10 bases between the two germline ends. CDR3 size: 11 residues. In germline, CDR1 is SQVTM, CDR2 ANQGSEA. The CDR3 nucleotides read TGCAGCGGTCTTTTCCCCTATGGCTACACCTTC. This codes for CSGLFPYGYTF.

This clonotype has at least ten counts. The rearrangement joins TRBV11-2 to TRBJ2-1; TRBD2 matches 9 bases. Germline lookup yields CDR1 SGHAT and CDR2 FQNNGV. This CDR3 is built from 16 residues. With V trimmed by 5 bases and J by 7 bases, 12 bases remained unmatched. The CDR3 protein is CASSPPGSGRVNEQFF. The DNA for the CDR3 is TGTGCCAGCAGCCCCCCGGGTAGCGGGAGAGTTAATGAGCAGTTCTTC.

The chain uses TRBV12-5 and TRBJ2-2; possibly TRBD1 for D (6 bases). Trimming shortened V by 7 bases and J by 4 bases, and 16 bases separated the two germline ends. The CDR3 is made up of 15 amino acids. CDR1 is LGHNT, CDR2 FRNRAP, per germline. The CDR3 here is CASAQAQGGTGELFF. DNA for the CDR3: TGTGCTAGTGCCCAAGCACAGGGTGGCACCGGGGAGCTGTTTTTT.

This rearrangement joins TRBV20-1 to TRBJ2-5, with 14 bases matching TRBD2. CDR1 is DFQATT, CDR2 SNEGSKA, per germline (reference sequence). The length of the CDR3 is 14 residues. The ends lost 1 base at V and 5 bases at J; junction bases unmatched: 0. Here the CDR3 reads CSARGTSGRETQYF. In nucleotides, the CDR3 is TGCAGTGCTAGAGGGACTAGCGGGAGGGAGACCCAGTACTTC.

The rearrangement joins TRBV14 to TRBJ1-1; 9 bases map to TRBD1. In germline, CDR1 is SGHDN, CDR2 FVKESK. V lost 0 bases, J lost 5 bases, and 10 bases stayed unmatched. CDR3 length equals 17 residues. CDR3 bases: TGTGCCAGCAGCCAAGATCCCGGACAGGACAGGGGTACTGAAGCTTTCTTT. Its translation is CASSQDPGQDRGTEAFF. Variable domain in full (rest from reference TRBV14 and TRBJ1-1): EAGVTQFPSHSVIEKGQTVTLRCDPISGHDNLYWYRRVMGKEIKFLLHFVKESKQDESGMPNNRFLAERTGGTYSTLKVQPAELEDSGVYFCASSQDPGQDRGTEAFFGQGTRLTVV.

This clonotype was observed at least ten times. The chain carries TRBV9 and TRBJ2-1; 10 bases agree with TRBD2. The J segment lost 9 bases and the V segment lost 3 bases, leaving 12 bases of the junction unmatched. The CDR3 has 16 amino acids. Germline V gene data show CDR1 as SGDLS and CDR2 as YYNGEE. DNA for the CDR3: TGTGCCAGCAGCGGCAGGGGGCTAGCGGGAGTGGGTGAGCAGTTCTTC. Protein sequence: CASSGRGLAGVGEQFF.

This clonotype was detected ten times or more. This clone may be a read error of a much larger clone one base away. This chain joins TRBV10-3 and TRBJ1-2, with D possibly matching TRBD1 (5 bases). Looked up from germline, CDR1 is ENHRY and CDR2 is SYGVKD. The CDR3 length is 14 residues. V was pared by 5 bases and J by 10 bases, with 20 bases between. CDR3 protein: CAISSEPQVSDYTF. In DNA form, the CDR3 reads TGTGCCATCAGTAGTGAACCACAGGTCAGCGACTACACCTTC.

Comments on this clonotype: A much larger clone sits a single nucleotide away, making a read error possible. The chain carries TRBV11-2 and TRBJ1-3; D is possibly TRBD1 (5 bases). This CDR3 has 17 amino acids. CDR1 is SGHAT, CDR2 FQNNGV, per germline. Here the CDR3 DNA reads TGTGCCAGCACACCTACCGGGACGGGCATCTCTGGAAACACCGTATATTTT. It yields the protein CASTPTGTGISGNTVYF.

This clonotype was recorded at least ten times. The J gene is TRBJ2-5, the V gene TRBV7-9, with D tentatively TRBD1 or TRBD2 (5 bases each). The CDR3 loop spans 15 amino acids. In germline, CDR1 is SEHNR, CDR2 FQNEAQ (reference sequence). The germline V and J ends were trimmed by 0 bases and 5 bases, with 13 bases remaining between them. CDR3 loop: CASSLARRGGETQYF. Here the CDR3 DNA reads TGTGCCAGCAGCTTAGCCCGCCGTGGGGGTGAGACCCAGTACTTC.

This sequence joins TRBV5-1 and TRBJ1-2; TRBD1 agrees at 9 bases. Germline assignment: CDR1 SGHRS and CDR2 YFSETQ. The CDR3 contains 15 residues. With V trimmed by 4 bases and J by 6 bases, 10 bases remained unmatched. As DNA, the CDR3 is TGCGCCAGCAGCCCCACCGGACAGGGGAATCATGGCTACACCTTC. Protein product: CASSPTGQGNHGYTF.

About this clonotype: A much larger clone is a single base away; this may be a read error. The chain employs TRBV12-5 and TRBJ2-7; D tentatively reads TRBD1 or TRBD2 (6 bases each). This CDR3 has 13 residues. The V end was cut by 6 bases, the J end by 6 bases, with 15 bases between. The germline CDR1 and CDR2 sequences are LGHNT and FRNRAP. The CDR3 loop reads CASGLTRGREQYF. The CDR3 DNA is TGTGCTAGTGGCCTTACTCGGGGGCGCGAGCAGTACTTC.

With respect to this clonotype: This may be a read error, as it is one base from a much larger clone. The chain recombines TRBV9 with TRBJ1-2, with D possibly matching TRBD1 (5 bases). The CDR3 extends over 15 amino acids. The germline CDR1 and CDR2 sequences are SGDLS and YYNGEE. V was shortened by 0 bases and J by 4 bases, with 13 bases between the two germline ends. The CDR3 DNA sequence: TGTGCCAGCAGCGTAGGATCAGGGCTGGGCTATGGCTACACCTTC. Translated, it gives CASSVGSGLGYGYTF.

This clonotype was picked up many times. The rearrangement joins TRBV20-1 to TRBJ2-5; perhaps D is TRBD1 or TRBD2 (5 bases each). This CDR3 comprises 15 residues. In germline, CDR1 is DFQATT, CDR2 SNEGSKA (reference sequence). Trimming pared 5 bases from V and 0 bases from J, leaving 16 bases between. The CDR3, as DNA: TGCAGTGCTCGACCGGGACGCTGGTACCAAGAGACCCAGTACTTC. Its protein is CSARPGRWYQETQYF.

This clonotype was detected many times. The chain uses TRBV14 and TRBJ1-1, with D maybe TRBD1 (5 bases). Germline V gives CDR1 SGHDN, CDR2 FVKESK. Trimming removed 2 bases from V and 3 bases from J, with 13 bases in between. The CDR3 loop spans 15 amino acids. The CDR3 spells CASSQKFVGDTEAFF. CDR3 DNA: TGTGCCAGCAGCCAAAAATTCGTGGGGGACACTGAAGCTTTCTTT.

At least ten counts were recorded for this clonotype. V is TRBV9 and J is TRBJ2-3; 7 bases map to TRBD1. V shed 4 bases, J shed 0 bases, and the junction held 5 bases outside the gene matches. Germline assignment: CDR1 SGDLS and CDR2 YYNGEE. This CDR3 is built from 15 residues. The CDR3 here is CASSPRQGSTDTQYF. In DNA, the CDR3 is TGTGCCAGCAGCCCGCGACAGGGTAGCACAGATACGCAGTATTTT.

This rearrangement joins TRBV10-1 to TRBJ2-5; D gene ambiguous. CDR1 and CDR2 (germline): WNHNN, SYGVQD (reference sequence). Trimming stripped 2 bases from V and 0 bases from J, with 10 bases between. There are 15 residues in the CDR3. CDR3 sequence (DNA): TGCGCCAGCAGTGAGAGGGTAGGGTACCAAGAGACCCAGTACTTC. This encodes CASSERVGYQETQYF.

The V gene is TRBV29-1, the J gene TRBJ1-5; D is ambiguous. Germline assignment: CDR1 SQVTM and CDR2 ANQGSEA. Trimming removed 6 bases at V and 7 bases at J, with 16 bases between. The CDR3 totals 13 residues. The CDR3 sequence: CSVTGYSGQPQHF. Written as DNA, the CDR3 is TGCAGCGTGACCGGGTATTCCGGGCAGCCCCAGCATTTT.

This clonotype was detected ten times or more. This chain joins TRBV5-1 and TRBJ2-7; D assignment may be TRBD1 or TRBD2 (5 bases each). V was clipped by 9 bases and J by 3 bases, with 16 bases between them. CDR1 and CDR2 from the germline V gene are SGHRS and YFSETQ. This CDR3 has 13 residues. The CDR3 sequence is CATRIQEDYEQYF. CDR3 DNA sequence: TGCGCCACTCGAATACAGGAGGACTACGAGCAGTACTTC.